What follows are 10 T cell receptor beta chains derived from one specimen sequenced in a study of post-analysis software for immune sequencing data. Study outcomes and limitations: Among four to six TRBV segments more frequent in patients than controls were TRBV5-6, TRBV5-1 and TRBV20-1.

No antigen is known for these receptors. Prepared libraries of TCR beta cDNA carried unique molecular identifiers. TCRdb recomputed calls from the PCR reads with MiXCR, one row per CDR3 protein. The sample includes some 800,000 distinct CDR3 sequences, about 45% of them seen just once. The source material was blood. The receptors derive from a girl between 5 and 17 years old with multiple sclerosis.

This clonotype is a singleton in its sample. The J gene is TRBJ2-5, the V gene TRBV12-3 or TRBV12-4, with D unresolved. V was cut by 3 bases and J by 5 bases, with 25 bases left in between. The CDR3 runs 18 residues. The CDR3, as DNA: TGTGCCAGCAGTTTCTTACCCGAGCCCTCCTCCATAACGGAGACCCAGTACTTC. Its protein is CASSFLPEPSSITETQYF.

The rearrangement uses TRBV12-3 or TRBV12-4 and TRBJ2-1; 12 bases line up with TRBD2. This CDR3 is built from 18 residues. With V trimmed by 3 bases and J by 2 bases, 8 bases remained unmatched. The DNA for the CDR3 is TGTGCCAGCAGTTTTGTATTCGGACTAGCGGGGACCTACAATGAGCAGTTCTTC. Its protein product is CASSFVFGLAGTYNEQFF.

CDR3 in DNA: TGCAGCGCGGGACTTTGGTTCTATGGCTACACCTTC. Amino acid sequence: CSAGLWFYGYTF. This chain uses TRBV29-1 with TRBJ1-2; D possibly corresponds to TRBD1 (5 bases). CDR1 and CDR2 from the germline V gene are SQVTM and ANQGSEA. Deletions cut 7 bases from V and 4 bases from J, with 13 bases between. The CDR3 consists of 12 residues. The variable domain in full, completed from reference TRBV29-1 and TRBJ1-2, reads SAVISQKPSRDICQRGTSLTIQCQVDSQVTMMFWYRQQPGQSLTLIATANQGSEATYESGFVIDKFPISRPNLTFSTLTVSNMSPEDSSIYLCSAGLWFYGYTFGSGTRLTVV.

The gene calls are TRBV7-9 and TRBJ1-1; no clear D. The CDR3 contains 11 residues. V gave up 5 bases and J gave up 6 bases, with 7 bases separating them. Per the germline V gene, CDR1 is SEHNR and CDR2 is FQNEAQ (reference sequence). This CDR3 is CASSLKAEAFF. CDR3 DNA: TGTGCCAGCAGCCTGAAAGCTGAAGCTTTCTTT.

This rearrangement joins TRBV7-9 to TRBJ2-3, with 7 bases fitting TRBD1. This CDR3 region has 15 residues. Trimming removed 6 bases from V and 2 bases from J; junction bases left unmatched: 8. CDR1 SEHNR and CDR2 FQNEAQ come from the germline V gene (reference sequence). CDR3 loop: CASRPLQGPTDTQYF. In DNA, the CDR3 is TGTGCCAGCAGGCCATTACAGGGGCCCACAGATACGCAGTATTTT.

J is TRBJ1-1 and V is TRBV29-1; TRBD1 is a possible D gene (5 bases). This CDR3 spans 15 amino acids. Germline-derived CDR1 and CDR2 are SQVTM and ANQGSEA. Trimming removed 0 bases from V and 6 bases from J, with 17 bases in between. The CDR3 sequence is CSVEDFKGVVAEAFF. The DNA for the CDR3 is TGCAGCGTTGAAGATTTTAAAGGGGTGGTAGCTGAAGCTTTCTTT.

The rearrangement joins TRBV6-2 or TRBV6-3 to TRBJ2-1, with TRBD2 matching 7 bases. CDR3 length: 15 residues. Losses at the gene ends were 6 bases for V and 3 bases for J; bases not matched to a gene: 8. Germline assignment: CDR1 MNHEY and CDR2 SVGEGT. CDR3 region: CASSHLAELYNEQFF. As DNA, the CDR3 is TGTGCCAGCAGCCACCTAGCGGAGCTCTACAATGAGCAGTTCTTC.

The chain has TRBV9 and TRBJ2-1, with 11 nucleotides matching TRBD2. With 3 bases clipped from V and 8 bases from J, the junction kept 7 bases outside the gene matches. Germline V CDR1 and CDR2: SGDLS, YYNGEE. The CDR3 runs to 15 residues. The CDR3 sequence: CASSGTSGLLHEQFF. In nucleotides, the CDR3 is TGTGCCAGCAGCGGGACTAGCGGGTTGCTCCATGAGCAGTTCTTC.

As to this clonotype: One end of the junction varies from germline; a read error may be responsible. This chain joins TRBV20-1 and TRBJ1-1; D not certain. From germline, CDR1 is DFQATT and CDR2 SNEGSKA (reference sequence). The CDR3 consists of 11 residues. The CDR3 spells CSARGSTEAFF. The CDR3 DNA follows: TGCAGTGCCAGAGGGAGCACTGAAGCTTTCTTT.

The rearrangement joins TRBV3-1 to TRBJ1-2, with unresolved D. This CDR3 has 16 amino acids. Germline V CDR1 and CDR2: LGHDT, YNNKEL (reference sequence). V shed 4 bases and J shed 1 base, with 16 bases lying between them. In nucleotides, the CDR3 is TGTGCCAGCAGCCCATGGAAGGTAACGGGTAACTATGGCTACACCTTC. Its protein is CASSPWKVTGNYGYTF.